This T cell receptor (beta chain) was observed in a study of CD8 T cells in ankylosing spondylitis. With molecular barcodes, quantitative 5'-RACE was used to make the TCR beta libraries. TCRdb analysed the 5' RACE reads with MiXCR anew, one entry per CDR3 protein. Among more than 60,000 distinct CDR3 sequences listed, more than 5.5% were seen once. The CDR3 consists of 16 residues. V was pared by 0 bases and J by 2 bases, with 7 bases of the junction left unmatched. Germline V gene data show CDR1 as MGHRA and CDR2 as YSYEKL. This clonotype was detected ten times or more. Its antigen remains unknown. Study-wide results and caveats: In synovial fluid and blood from reactive arthritis, some motif variants were previously reported. Within ankylosing spondylitis blood, a TCR beta motif made up of several highly homologous variants appeared to be characteristic. Reports say disease-linked clones showed up significantly more in matched ankylosing spondylitis synovial fluid.

Sequencing used synovial fluid, either unsorted or a sorted T cell fraction (not recorded which). This TCR came from a male donor with ankylosing spondylitis. This chain links TRBV4-1 with TRBJ2-7; TRBD2 matches 7 bases. In DNA, the CDR3 is TGCGCCAGCAGCCAAGACACTGGGACTATGGCCTACGAGCAGTACTTC. Its translation is CASSQDTGTMAYEQYF.